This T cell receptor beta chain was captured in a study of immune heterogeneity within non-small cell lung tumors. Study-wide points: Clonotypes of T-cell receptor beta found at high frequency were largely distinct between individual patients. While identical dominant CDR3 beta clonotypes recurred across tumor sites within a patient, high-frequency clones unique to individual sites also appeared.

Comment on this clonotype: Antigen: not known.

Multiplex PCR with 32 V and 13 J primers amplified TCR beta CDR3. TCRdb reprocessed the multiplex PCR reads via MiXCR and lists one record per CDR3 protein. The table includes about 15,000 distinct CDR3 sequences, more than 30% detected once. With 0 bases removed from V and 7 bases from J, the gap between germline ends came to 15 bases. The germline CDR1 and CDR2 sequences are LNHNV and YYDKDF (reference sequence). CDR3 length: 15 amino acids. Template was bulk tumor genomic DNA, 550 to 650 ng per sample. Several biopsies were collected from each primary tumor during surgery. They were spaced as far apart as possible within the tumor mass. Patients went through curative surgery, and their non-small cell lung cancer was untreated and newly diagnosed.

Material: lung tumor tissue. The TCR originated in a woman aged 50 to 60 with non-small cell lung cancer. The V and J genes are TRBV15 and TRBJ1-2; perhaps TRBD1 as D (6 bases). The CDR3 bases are TGTGCCACCAGCAGAGAGAGGGGGGGGTGGAGTGGCTACACCTTC. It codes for CATSRERGGWSGYTF.